This T cell receptor beta chain was identified during a study of metastatic and nonmetastatic thyroid tumors. At the level of the study: Repertoires from malignant and benign thyroid patients were compared across blood and tumor or nodule tissue. Study observations and caveats: Reported TCR beta diversity, measured in blood and tumor, was significantly higher for malignant thyroid tumors than for benign nodules.

Using MiXCR, TCRdb re-called clones from the PCR reads. The table lists around 44,000 clones, 28% of them singletons, with about a tenth in the top ten. In its sample, this clone was seen many times. Its specificity is not known. Patients had received no treatment of any kind before thyroid surgery. Germline CDR1 reads SGHRS; CDR2 reads YFSETQ. The CDR3 spans 12 residues. The ends were cut back, 6 bases at V and 1 base at J, with 7 bases in the middle. The sample comprised blood. This receptor was identified in a male donor with papillary thyroid cancer or a benign thyroid nodule (not recorded which). Some clones in this sample may be carry-over from other donors' samples. The rearrangement links TRBV5-1 to TRBJ1-1, with D unresolved. The CDR3 sequence: CASIGANTEAFF. The CDR3 coding sequence is TGCGCCAGCATCGGAGCGAACACTGAAGCTTTCTTT.